The following is a T cell receptor beta chain sequence with its context. This clonotype was observed at least ten times. Its target antigen remains unknown. No much larger clone is present one base from it, and per-base qualities are unavailable. This sample was taken from a study of T cells in Graves' hyperthyroidism and ophthalmopathy (dated by TCRdb to about 2019). Regarding the complete study: To identify distinguishing TCR V-J signatures, a discovery cohort of around 100 patients was used, comprising 40 to 45 with Graves' ophthalmopathy and under 60 with stable Graves' hyperthyroidism. The 90 to 100 discovery patients were randomly divided into training and test sets at a 7:3 ratio. Following sampling, methimazole starting at 30 mg daily was given to hyperthyroidism patients, and high-dose intravenous methylprednisolone was given to ophthalmopathy patients. In over five Graves' hyperthyroidism patients, the study also compared T-cell repertoires from thyroid tissue with T-cell repertoires from blood. Prospective prediction of ophthalmopathy was tested in an independent validation cohort consisting of 18 hyperthyroidism patients and approximately 16 patients who later progressed to ophthalmopathy. TCR Vbeta CDR3 sequencing of 140 or so peripheral blood samples (43 ophthalmopathy, some 75 hyperthyroidism and 17 progressor patients) is reported in the paper.

The study excluded patients with uncontrolled infections, other autoimmune diseases, pregnancy or lactation. Diagnoses were established on the basis of clinical symptoms, serum thyroxine and TRAb, thyroid ultrasound, and orbital computed tomography. Total RNA was extracted using Trizol reagent, and RNA quality was assessed on an Agilent 2100 Bioanalyzer. Looking up the germline V gene yields CDR1 MNHEY and CDR2 SVGAGI. V is pruned by 0 bases and J by 3 bases, leaving 10 bases of the junction without a gene match. The CDR3 runs 17 amino acids, cysteine and phenylalanine included. Only the CDR3 portion is preserved as DNA: 51 bases, with reading frame beginning at the first base. Paper-wide results and their limitations: Most expanded thyroid clonotypes (frequency above 0.001) were also detected in blood, a finding suggesting that blood repertoires may reflect thyroid immune responses. No statistical method was used to set the sample size in advance, and investigators knew the group allocation. In cross-validation, a model built on a 13 V-J signature told ophthalmopathy apart from stable hyperthyroidism with just under 90% sensitivity and about 81% specificity, and in testing the same model reached 80%/75%. During validation, the model predicted progression to ophthalmopathy a median of approximately 6.5 months ahead of onset, with almost 71% sensitivity and less than 85% specificity.

TCR beta CDR3 regions were amplified from RNA transcripts. The first round of RT-PCR for the TCR CDR3 was performed with the HTBI primer set and the Qiagen OneStep RT-PCR kit. A second multiplex PCR round built the libraries, followed by size selection and purification. Libraries were sequenced paired-end with 100 bp reads on an Illumina HiSeq2000. The published analysis was carried out like this. SOAPnuke was used to process the raw data, throwing out any read that contained adapters or uncalled bases, had a mean Phred below 15, or lacked an exact constant-primer or identifier match. COPE v1.2.5 was used to merge high-quality paired reads, and clonotypes were defined as unique nucleotide sequences. MiTCR v1.1 was used to align clonotypes to the IMGT TRBV, TRBD and TRBJ reference segments. Analysis was restricted to V-J combinations with a frequency above 0.0001, which covered roughly 99% of repertoires. A TCS score was defined as the ratio of F50 (clonal expansion) to E x V (chaos), with BLOSUM62-based TCRdist applied between CDR3 peptides within each V-J. Welch's t-statistics and random forest reduced fewer than 600 V-J features to some 14, which were used in a naive Bayes classifier (R e1071). The similarity between thyroid and blood repertoires was quantified using the Morisita-Horn index. In-frame beta chains were kept once TCRdb had trimmed the public reads at Q25 with fastp and called clones with MiXCR. Identical CDR3 protein sequences are pooled into one entry, listed with their most common genes and DNA. The V and J calls come from TCRdb's annotation, not from the publication. This sample holds 550,000 to 600,000 distinct CDR3 sequences; about 45% were observed only once. Clones ranked in the top ten supply around 20% of the sample.

The clonotype comes from an adult woman with Graves' disease, either hyperthyroidism or ophthalmopathy (not recorded which). The receptor chain draws on TRBV6-5 and TRBJ2-7; 8 central nucleotides agree with TRBD2. Material: peripheral blood or thyroid tissue (not recorded which). The sequence in DNA is TGTGCCAGCAGTTACTCCCTCTGGGGGCTAGCGGGCTACGAGCAGTACTTC. Translated, this is CASSYSLWGLAGYEQYF.